Presented here are 30 T cell receptor beta chains from one specimen sequenced in a study of blood T cell repertoires in COVID-19. Assay: immunoSEQ multiplex PCR; the TCRdb copy retains only in-frame clones and omits some. Of about 300,000 clones listed, 86% are singletons. Source material: peripheral blood. The receptors stem from a woman in her fifties or sixties with acute or convalescent COVID-19.

The rearrangement links TRBV4-1 to TRBJ2-7; TRBD2 might be the D (5 bases). The germline V gene has CDR1 MGHRA and CDR2 YSYEKL. The CDR3 runs to 16 residues. V shed 0 bases and J shed 3 bases, with 15 bases lying between them. CDR3 nucleotides: TGCGCCAGCAGCCAAGAATCAGCAGTTGGGAGCTACGAGCAGTACTTC. Amino acid sequence: CASSQESAVGSYEQYF.

In nucleotides, the CDR3 is TGTGCCAGCAGCCCCCCGGGGTTGGCCGGAAACACCATATATTTT. Amino acids: CASSPPGLAGNTIYF. This chain links TRBV3-1 (or the pseudogene TRBV3-2) with TRBJ1-3; no definite D call. The CDR3 length is 15 residues. Germline CDR1 LGHDT, CDR2 YNNKEL (reference sequence). Trimming removed 4 bases from V and 4 bases from J, with 14 bases in between.

The chain is built from TRBV28 and TRBJ2-7, with 7 positions matching TRBD1. The CDR3 extends over 15 amino acids. Germline CDR1 is MDHEN and CDR2 is SYDVKM. The J segment lost 2 bases and the V segment lost 3 bases, leaving 7 bases of the junction unmatched. CDR3 amino acids: CASSLTGFLAYEQYF. The CDR3 bases are TGTGCCAGCAGTTTGACAGGGTTTCTCGCCTACGAGCAGTACTTC. The whole variable domain, filled in from reference TRBV28 and TRBJ2-7, reads DVKVTQSSRYLVKRTGEKVFLECVQDMDHENMFWYRQDPGLGLRLIYFSYDVKMKEKGDIPEGYSVSREKKERFSLILESASTNQTSMYLCASSLTGFLAYEQYFGPGTRLTVT.

This chain links TRBV28 with TRBJ2-7; maybe TRBD2 (6 bases). Per germline, CDR1 MDHEN and CDR2 SYDVKM. The CDR3 has 14 amino acids. The ends were cut back, 6 bases at V and 0 bases at J, with 12 bases in the middle. The CDR3 DNA follows: TGTGCCAGCAGGGAGGGCCATAGCTCCTACGAGCAGTACTTC. Translated: CASREGHSSYEQYF.

To note about this clone: The same CDR3 can be traced to other DNA sequences in this sample. The V gene is TRBV19, the J gene TRBJ1-5; no definite D call. The CDR3 is made up of 13 amino acids. Germline lookup yields CDR1 LNHDA and CDR2 SQIVND (reference sequence). V was cut by 4 bases and J by 6 bases, with 10 bases left in between. The DNA of the CDR3 is TGTGCCAGTAGTAACCGGGAGGGTCAGCCCCAGCATTTT. Protein: CASSNREGQPQHF.

The chain couples TRBV19 to TRBJ2-1; 9 bases line up with TRBD1. This CDR3 region has 15 residues. CDR1 is LNHDA and CDR2 is SQIVND in the germline V gene (reference sequence). Germline trimming cut 5 bases from V and 7 bases from J; bases unmatched to any gene: 9. The CDR3 here is CASSPRDRVGNEQFF. DNA for the CDR3: TGTGCCAGTAGTCCGCGGGACAGGGTCGGAAATGAGCAGTTCTTC.

This clone has a handful of counts. The V and J genes are TRBV15 and TRBJ2-5, with 15 bases aligning to TRBD2. CDR3 length: 17 amino acids. Trimming removed 1 base from V and 2 bases from J; junction bases left unmatched: 2. Germline assignment: CDR1 LNHNV and CDR2 YYDKDF (reference sequence). The CDR3 DNA follows: TGTGCCACCAGCAGAGGGGGACTAGCGGGAGGTCAAGAGACCCAGTACTTC. Amino acids: CATSRGGLAGGQETQYF.

J is TRBJ2-3 and V is TRBV2; 12 bases fit TRBD2. With V trimmed by 8 bases and J by 2 bases, 2 bases remained unmatched. Germline V lookup: CDR1 SNHLY, CDR2 FYNNEI. The length of the CDR3 is 14 residues. CDR3 protein: CASGLAGYTDTQYF. In nucleotides, the CDR3 is TGTGCCAGCGGACTAGCGGGATACACAGATACGCAGTATTTT.

This clone was detected once. The CDR3 loop reads CASSLMEDEQFF. DNA for the CDR3: TGTGCCAGCAGTTTGATGGAGGATGAGCAGTTCTTC. The chain is built from TRBV28 and TRBJ2-1, with a weak D call TRBD2 (5 bases). Trimming cost V 3 bases and J 8 bases, with 8 bases left between them. This CDR3 contains 12 residues. Germline lookup yields CDR1 MDHEN and CDR2 SYDVKM.

V gene TRBV30 combines with J gene TRBJ1-5; D uncertain. Trimming shortened V by 5 bases and J by 3 bases, and 8 bases separated the two germline ends. The CDR3 is 12 residues long. Germline values: CDR1 GTSNPN, CDR2 SVGIG (reference sequence). Here the CDR3 reads CAWGTDNQPQHF. CDR3 nucleotides: TGTGCCTGGGGAACAGACAATCAGCCCCAGCATTTT.

The J gene is TRBJ2-3, the V gene TRBV27; the match to TRBD2 covers 12 bases. The junction had 7 bases not matched to a gene; V was cut back by 5 bases and J by 4 bases. CDR3 length equals 16 residues. The germline V gene encodes CDR1 MNHEY and CDR2 SMNVEV (reference sequence). CDR3: CASSEGLAGFSDTQYF. For the CDR3, the DNA is TGTGCCAGCAGTGAGGGACTAGCGGGTTTCTCAGATACGCAGTATTTT.

The CDR3 coding sequence is TGTGCCAGCAGTTTAGAGGGGTATGGCTACACCTTC. Protein sequence: CASSLEGYGYTF. V gene TRBV12-3 or TRBV12-4 combines with J gene TRBJ1-2; TRBD1 might be the D (5 bases). Trimming took 1 base from V and 5 from J, leaving 5 bases between them. The CDR3 is made up of 12 amino acids.

This chain links TRBV27 with TRBJ2-1, with 7 bases lining up with TRBD1. J lost 1 base, V lost 6 bases, and 3 bases had no gene match. CDR1 and CDR2 (germline): MNHEY, SMNVEV (reference sequence). There are 14 residues in the CDR3. The CDR3 loop reads CASSHRGSYNEQFF. The CDR3 nucleotides read TGTGCCAGCAGCCACAGGGGTTCCTACAATGAGCAGTTCTTC.

This clone was observed a few times. The DNA for the CDR3 is TGTGCCAGCAGCCAATCCGATAGGGGCCCTACCTACAATGAGCAGTTCTTC. It specifies CASSQSDRGPTYNEQFF. This chain uses TRBV16 with TRBJ2-1, with D tentatively TRBD1 (5 bases). The CDR3 sequence is 17 residues long. Germline V CDR1 and CDR2: KGHSY, FQNENV. V lost 0 bases and J 2 bases, leaving 14 bases between the germline ends.

V and J are TRBV2 and TRBJ2-5; D is unresolved. The CDR3 is made up of 13 amino acids. Trimming stripped 7 bases from V and 3 bases from J, with 12 bases between. Germline V lookup: CDR1 SNHLY, CDR2 FYNNEI. This chain's CDR3 is CASKNRIEETQYF. In DNA, the CDR3 is TGTGCCAGCAAGAACAGAATAGAAGAGACCCAGTACTTC.

This sequence joins TRBV2 and TRBJ2-2, with D maybe TRBD1 (6 bases). With 4 bases removed from V and 1 base from J, the gap between germline ends came to 7 bases. Germline CDR1 SNHLY, CDR2 FYNNEI. CDR3 length equals 14 residues. CDR3: CASSVTGNTGELFF. CDR3 nucleotides: TGTGCCAGCAGTGTGACAGGGAACACCGGGGAGCTGTTTTTT. Full variable domain (remainder filled in from reference TRBV2 and TRBJ2-2): EPEVTQTPSHQVTQMGQEVILRCVPISNHLYFYWYRQILGQKVEFLVSFYNNEISEKSEIFDDQFSVERPDGSNFTLKIRSTKLEDSAMYFCASSVTGNTGELFFGEGSRLTVL.

The chain uses TRBV12-3 or TRBV12-4 and TRBJ2-2; TRBD2 might be the D (6 bases). The length of the CDR3 is 13 residues. Trimming pared 4 bases from V and 5 bases from J, leaving 8 bases between. Here the CDR3 DNA reads TGTGCCAGCAGTTCGAGCGGGACCGGGGAGCTGTTTTTT. This gives the protein CASSSSGTGELFF.

The CDR3 here is CASADGQGRIVNQPQHF. CDR3 DNA: TGTGCCAGCGCCGATGGACAGGGTCGAATCGTCAATCAGCCCCAGCATTTT. The chain joins TRBV19 to TRBJ1-5; 8 nucleotides agree with TRBD1. Germline trimming cut 9 bases from V and 3 bases from J; bases unmatched to any gene: 16. The CDR3 is 17 amino acids. CDR1 and CDR2 from the germline V gene are LNHDA and SQIVND (reference sequence).

This chain joins TRBV11-2 and TRBJ2-1; D perhaps matches TRBD2 (6 bases). This CDR3 comprises 16 residues. The germline CDR1 and CDR2 sequences are SGHAT and FQNNGV. The V end was cut by 0 bases, the J end by 3 bases, with 12 bases between. Here the CDR3 reads CASSLEIAVNYNEQFF. The CDR3 region has the DNA TGTGCCAGCAGCTTAGAAATAGCGGTTAACTACAATGAGCAGTTCTTC.

The V gene is TRBV9, the J gene TRBJ1-6; the match to TRBD1 covers 7 bases. CDR1 and CDR2 from the germline V gene are SGDLS and YYNGEE. This CDR3 comprises 16 residues. Trimming took 0 bases from V and 2 from J; bases not matched to a gene: 2. CDR3: CASSVDRGTYNSPLHF. The CDR3, as DNA: TGTGCCAGCAGCGTAGACAGGGGTACCTATAATTCACCCCTCCACTTT.

The rearrangement joins TRBV5-1 to TRBJ2-1; D is uncertain. CDR3 length: 15 amino acids. In germline, CDR1 is SGHRS, CDR2 YFSETQ. V lost 3 bases and J lost 0, with 10 bases in between. The CDR3 protein is CASSSYGSSYNEQFF. CDR3 sequence (DNA): TGCGCCAGCAGCTCCTACGGTTCCTCCTACAATGAGCAGTTCTTC.

J is TRBJ2-5 and V is TRBV5-5, with 7 bases that match TRBD1. The V gene end was trimmed by 1 base and the J gene end by 4 bases; junction bases not matched to a gene: 13. Germline V gene lookup returns CDR1 SGHKS and CDR2 YYEKEE (reference sequence). The CDR3 has 17 residues. The CDR3 DNA sequence: TGTGCCAGCAGCTTGCTTCCACCAGGGGGTGGGGGAGAGACCCAGTACTTC. It encodes CASSLLPPGGGGETQYF.

The V gene is TRBV7-9, the J gene TRBJ1-1, with D maybe TRBD1 (5 bases). The CDR3 is 14 residues long. Germline-derived CDR1 and CDR2 are SEHNR and FQNEAQ (reference sequence). Trimming pared 6 bases from V and 1 base from J, leaving 12 bases between. CDR3 residues: CASSTSGGNTEAFF. The CDR3 region has the DNA TGTGCCAGCAGTACGAGCGGGGGGAACACTGAAGCTTTCTTT.

V is TRBV2 and J is TRBJ2-7, with D perhaps TRBD2 (5 bases). The CDR3 contains 16 residues. The germline V gene has CDR1 SNHLY and CDR2 FYNNEI. Trimming stripped 4 bases from V and 3 bases from J, with 19 bases between. The CDR3 sequence: CASSAGYSGSDYEQYF. CDR3 DNA: TGTGCCAGCAGTGCTGGGTATTCAGGTAGCGACTACGAGCAGTACTTC.

CDR3 sequence reads: CASSEGQGGALNNQPQHF. Here the CDR3 DNA reads TGTGCCAGCAGTGAAGGACAGGGGGGGGCCCTTAACAATCAGCCCCAGCATTTT. This chain uses TRBV6-1 with TRBJ1-5; 9 nucleotides align to TRBD1. CDR3 length: 18 residues. Per germline, CDR1 MNHNS and CDR2 SASEGT. J was trimmed by 3 bases and V by 1 base; bases with no gene match: 10.

The J gene is TRBJ2-7, the V gene TRBV6-6; TRBD1 matches at 8 bases. Germline V gene lookup returns CDR1 MNHNY and CDR2 SVGAGI (reference sequence). V trimming: 7 bases; J trimming: 6 bases; junction bases outside the gene matches: 11. The CDR3 has 14 residues. The DNA for the CDR3 is TGTGCCAGCAATGAACCGGGACAGGTTATCGAGCAGTACTTC. Residues: CASNEPGQVIEQYF.

The rearrangement joins TRBV4-2 to TRBJ1-2; D gene uncertain. Germline V CDR1 and CDR2: LGHNA, YNFKEQ. The CDR3 contains 17 residues. Trimming took 4 bases from V and 8 from J, leaving 26 bases between them. The CDR3 reads CASSPLSAGRLTGGYTF. CDR3 nucleotide sequence: TGTGCCAGCAGCCCGTTATCGGCCGGTCGGCTCACGGGGGGCTACACCTTC.

This chain joins TRBV9 and TRBJ2-3, with D tentatively TRBD2 (6 bases). The germline V gene has CDR1 SGDLS and CDR2 YYNGEE. The CDR3 consists of 16 residues. V lost 2 bases and J 1 base, leaving 14 bases between the germline ends. CDR3 nucleotide sequence: TGTGCCAGCAGCGTGTCCGGGTCGGGGGGCACAGATACGCAGTATTTT. This codes for CASSVSGSGGTDTQYF.

The chain joins TRBV9 to TRBJ2-2; D remains unclear. The V end was cut by 3 bases, the J end by 0 bases, with 6 bases between. Germline CDR1 and CDR2: SGDLS and YYNGEE. This CDR3 spans 14 amino acids. CDR3 sequence: CASSGVANTGELFF. Written as DNA, the CDR3 is TGTGCCAGCAGCGGCGTCGCGAACACCGGGGAGCTGTTTTTT.

V usage is TRBV7-2 and J usage is TRBJ2-7; the D is unclear. The germline CDR1 and CDR2 sequences are SGHTA and FQGNSA. This CDR3 comprises 16 residues. The V gene lost 5 bases and the J gene lost 3 bases, with 20 bases spanning the gap. The CDR3 coding sequence is TGTGCCAGCAGCCCCTGGATACGCTCGAACTACTACGAGCAGTACTTC. Its translation: CASSPWIRSNYYEQYF.